This T cell receptor beta chain was observed in a study of T cell responses to AZD1222 COVID-19 vaccine. Findings of the study overall: Donor demographics were predominantly white British with a female majority; clonal diversity may be underestimated.

Turning to this clone: As yet, its antigen is unknown.

The method was immunoSEQ multiplex PCR; TCRdb's version includes in-frame clones alone and lacks a portion of them. The table lists roughly 150,000 clones, 88% of them singletons. Looked up from germline, CDR1 is PRHDT and CDR2 is FYEKMQ (reference sequence). CDR3 length: 15 amino acids. V was pared by 1 base and J by 5 bases, with 6 bases of the junction left unmatched. The sequencing used peripheral blood, collected on day 0 of AZD1222 vaccination. V gene TRBV13 combines with J gene TRBJ2-5; 8 nucleotides match TRBD1. This receptor was taken from an adult in good health. In nucleotides, the CDR3 is TGTGCCAGCAGCTTAGTAGCAGGGGGCGGGGAGACCCAGTACTTC. Amino acids: CASSLVAGGGETQYF. The full variable domain, in which reference TRBV13 and TRBJ2-5 provide the parts outside the CDR3, is AAGVIQSPRHLIKEKRETATLKCYPIPRHDTVYWYQQGPGQDPQFLISFYEKMQSDKGSIPDRFSAQQFSDYHSELNMSSLELGDSALYFCASSLVAGGGETQYFGPGTRLLVL.